What follows describes a single T cell receptor beta chain. Its antigen is still unknown. This record belongs to a study of OX40 agonist ivuxolimab in advanced cancers. Study background: Patients assigned to dose escalation were diagnosed with hepatocellular carcinoma, melanoma, renal cell or head and neck cancer. The mean age was approximately 60 years, ranging from roughly 23 to 80, with 82.7% of participants male.

Study findings and constraints: At 0.1 to 3.0 mg/kg and by week 6, clonal expansion occurred in CD4+ and CD8+ blood T cells. In CD8+ T cells, expanded clones were on average more numerous than in CD4+.

Produced via immunoSEQ multiplex PCR; TCRdb's table is partial and in-frame only. The sample contains 55,000 or so clones, about 90% of which appear only once. CDR3 length: 16 residues. V gave up 5 bases and J gave up 5 bases, with 18 bases separating them. Germline V gives CDR1 SEHNR, CDR2 FQNEAQ (reference sequence). The origin of this receptor is an adult with an advanced solid tumor such as melanoma, head and neck, liver or kidney cancer. V and J are TRBV7-9 and TRBJ1-4; possibly TRBD1 for D (5 bases). The sample in question was CD4+ or CD8+ T cells sorted from blood, obtained in a trial of the OX40 agonist ivuxolimab. Here the CDR3 DNA reads TGTGCCAGCAGCCCCCGGGGGGGTAGCCAAAATGAAAAACTGTTTTTT. It translates to CASSPRGGSQNEKLFF.